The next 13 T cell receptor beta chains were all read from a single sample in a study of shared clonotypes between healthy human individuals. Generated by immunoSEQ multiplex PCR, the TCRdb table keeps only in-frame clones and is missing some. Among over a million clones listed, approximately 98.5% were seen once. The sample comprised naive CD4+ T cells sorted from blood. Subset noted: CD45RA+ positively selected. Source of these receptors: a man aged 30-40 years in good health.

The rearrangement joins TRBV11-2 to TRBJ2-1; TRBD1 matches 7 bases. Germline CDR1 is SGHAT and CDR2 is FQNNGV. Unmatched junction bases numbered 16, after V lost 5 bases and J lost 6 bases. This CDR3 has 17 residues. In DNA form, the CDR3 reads TGTGCCAGCAGCGCTACTATGAACAGGGGTCTGGCCAATGAGCAGTTCTTC. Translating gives CASSATMNRGLANEQFF.

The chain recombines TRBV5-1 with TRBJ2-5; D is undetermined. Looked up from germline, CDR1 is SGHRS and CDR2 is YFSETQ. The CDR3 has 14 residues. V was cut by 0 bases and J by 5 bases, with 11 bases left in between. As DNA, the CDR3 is TGCGCCAGCAGCTTGGTCCCAGCGTCGGAGACCCAGTACTTC. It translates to CASSLVPASETQYF. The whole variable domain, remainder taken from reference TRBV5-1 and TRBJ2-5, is KAGVTQTPRYLIKTRGQQVTLSCSPISGHRSVSWYQQTPGQGLQFLFEYFSETQRNKGNFPGRFSGRQFSNSRSEMNVSTLELGDSALYLCASSLVPASETQYFGPGTRLLVL.

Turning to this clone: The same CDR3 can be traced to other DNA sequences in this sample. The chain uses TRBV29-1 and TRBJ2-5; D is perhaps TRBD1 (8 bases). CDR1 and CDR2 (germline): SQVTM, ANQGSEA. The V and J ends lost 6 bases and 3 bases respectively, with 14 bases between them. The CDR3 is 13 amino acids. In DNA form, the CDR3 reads TGCAGCGTAGAAACAGGGGGGGAAGAGACCCAGTACTTC. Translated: CSVETGGEETQYF.

The CDR3, as DNA: TGTGCCAGCAGCGCACTGGGCCTAGCGGGAGCAACAGATACGCAGTATTTT. Amino acid sequence: CASSALGLAGATDTQYF. This sequence joins TRBV7-3 and TRBJ2-3, with 10 bases identical to TRBD2. The junction had 11 bases not matched to a gene; V was cut back by 5 bases and J by 3 bases. The CDR3 sequence is 17 residues long. Germline CDR1 is SGHTA and CDR2 is FQGTGA.

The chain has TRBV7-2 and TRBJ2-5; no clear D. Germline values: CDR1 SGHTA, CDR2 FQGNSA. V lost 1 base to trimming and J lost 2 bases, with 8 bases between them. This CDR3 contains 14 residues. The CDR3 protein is CASSLVPGQETQYF. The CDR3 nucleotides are TGTGCCAGCAGCTTAGTTCCAGGACAAGAGACCCAGTACTTC.

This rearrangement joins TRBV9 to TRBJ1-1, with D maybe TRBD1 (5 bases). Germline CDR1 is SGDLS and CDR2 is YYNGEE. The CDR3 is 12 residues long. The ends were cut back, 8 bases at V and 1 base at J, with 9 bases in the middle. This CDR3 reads CARRQGNTEAFF. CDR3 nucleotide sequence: TGTGCCAGGCGGCAGGGGAACACTGAAGCTTTCTTT. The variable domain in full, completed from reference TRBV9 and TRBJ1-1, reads DSGVTQTPKHLITATGQRVTLRCSPRSGDLSVYWYQQSLDQGLQFLIQYYNGEERAKGNILERFSAQQFPDLHSELNLSSLELGDSALYFCARRQGNTEAFFGQGTRLTVV.

The CDR3 bases are TGTGCCAGCTCTCAAACGACAGACTTGAACACTGAAGCTTTCTTT. Translated, it gives CASSQTTDLNTEAFF. The chain recombines TRBV18 with TRBJ1-1; possible D gene TRBD1, 5 bases. V dropped 6 bases and J dropped 0 bases, with 14 bases sitting between them. The length of the CDR3 is 15 residues. CDR1 KGHSH and CDR2 LQKENI come from the germline V gene.

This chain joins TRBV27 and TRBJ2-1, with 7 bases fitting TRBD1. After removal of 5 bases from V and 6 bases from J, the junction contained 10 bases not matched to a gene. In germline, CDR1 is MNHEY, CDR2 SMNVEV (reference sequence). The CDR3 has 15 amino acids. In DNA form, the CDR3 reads TGTGCCAGCAGTACTCAGGGGGTAAGAGTCAATGAGCAGTTCTTC. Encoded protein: CASSTQGVRVNEQFF.

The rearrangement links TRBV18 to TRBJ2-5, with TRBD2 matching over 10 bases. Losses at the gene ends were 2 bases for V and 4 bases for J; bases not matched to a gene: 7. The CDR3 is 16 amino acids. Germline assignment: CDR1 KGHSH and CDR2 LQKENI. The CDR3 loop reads CASSPMKAGGAETQYF. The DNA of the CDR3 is TGTGCCAGCTCACCAATGAAAGCGGGAGGGGCAGAGACCCAGTACTTC.

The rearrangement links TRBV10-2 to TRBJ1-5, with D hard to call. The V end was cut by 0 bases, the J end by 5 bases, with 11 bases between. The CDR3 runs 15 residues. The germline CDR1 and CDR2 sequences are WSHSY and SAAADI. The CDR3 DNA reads TGCGCCAGCAGTGAGTCCGGCGGAATCTATCAGCCCCAGCATTTT. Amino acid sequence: CASSESGGIYQPQHF.

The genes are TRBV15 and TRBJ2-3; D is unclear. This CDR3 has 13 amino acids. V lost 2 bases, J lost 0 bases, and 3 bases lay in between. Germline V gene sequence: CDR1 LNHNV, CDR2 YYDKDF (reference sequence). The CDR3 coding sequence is TGTGCCACCAGCAGACCCAGCACAGATACGCAGTATTTT. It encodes CATSRPSTDTQYF.

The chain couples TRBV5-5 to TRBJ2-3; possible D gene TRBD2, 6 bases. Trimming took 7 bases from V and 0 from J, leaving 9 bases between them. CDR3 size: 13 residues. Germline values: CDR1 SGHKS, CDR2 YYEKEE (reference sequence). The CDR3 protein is CASRRVSTDTQYF. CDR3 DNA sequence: TGTGCCAGCCGGAGGGTAAGCACAGATACGCAGTATTTT. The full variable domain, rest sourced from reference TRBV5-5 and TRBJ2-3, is DAGVTQSPTHLIKTRGQQVTLRCSPISGHKSVSWYQQVLGQGPQFIFQYYEKEERGRGNFPDRFSARQFPNYSSELNVNALLLGDSALYLCASRRVSTDTQYFGPGTRLTVL.

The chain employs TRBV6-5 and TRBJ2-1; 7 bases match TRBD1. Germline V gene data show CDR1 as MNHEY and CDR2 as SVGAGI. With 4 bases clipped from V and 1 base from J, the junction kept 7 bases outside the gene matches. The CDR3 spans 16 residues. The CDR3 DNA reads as TGTGCCAGCAGTTCCCTTTTGGACAGGTCCTACAATGAGCAGTTCTTC. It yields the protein CASSSLLDRSYNEQFF.